The source of this TCR beta chain is a study of T cells in tuberculosis. Notes on this clone: One end of the junction varies from germline; a read error may be responsible. Other nucleotide sequences from this sample produce the same CDR3.

Sorting used thawed, overnight-rested PBMC stained with anti-CD3, a viability dye and GMM-loaded CD1B tetramer. C32 glucose monomycolate from Rhodococcus equi was loaded onto the CD1B tetramers. Approximately 100,000 tetramer-negative cells were sorted from each donor. The CDR3 length is 12 residues. Germline CDR1 MDHEN, CDR2 SYDVKM. TCR-alpha and TCR-beta chains were sequenced unpaired. Sequencing used immunoSEQ multiplex PCR; TCRdb keeps in-frame clones, though not all of them. The sample holds around 60,000 clones, 65% to 90% seen once. Sequenced input: CD1b-GMM tetramer-negative cells sorted from PBMCs. The rearrangement joins TRBV28 to TRBJ2-7, with a tentative D call TRBD1 (5 bases). The receptor comes from an adult woman with latent tuberculosis. The CDR3 region has the DNA TGTGCCAGCAGTAGGGGATATTACGAGCAGTACTTT. This codes for CASSRGYYEQYF.